This record looks at one TCR beta chain sequence and its context. The data stem from a study of blood T cell repertoires in COVID-19. Overall study context: Samples came from the United States, Italy and Spain, spanning acute and convalescent COVID-19. From T cells, B-cell-depleted T cells, or PBMCs came the material, which was cDNA or gDNA.

This CDR3 comprises 13 residues. From germline, CDR1 is MGHDK and CDR2 SYGVNS. The junction had 0 bases not matched to a gene; V was cut back by 1 base and J by 5 bases. Under the authors' procedure: Cell counts per sample came from amplifying reference gene primers. Only in-frame clones appear in the TCRdb table, and some are missing; sequencing was by immunoSEQ multiplex PCR. D and trimming were read from the DNA, whereas the V and J calls and clone size are those reported in that table. This table holds around 150,000 clones, around 93% found once. This sequence originates from a woman between 45 and 65 years old with acute or convalescent COVID-19. Material for sequencing was peripheral blood. This chain links TRBV25-1 with TRBJ2-5; TRBD1 aligns across 8 bases. DNA of the CDR3: TGTGCCAGCAGTGAATGGACAGGGGAGACCCAGTACTTC. Protein product: CASSEWTGETQYF.